This section outlines one T cell receptor beta chain sequence together with its context. Primers for the PCR totalled 60 Vbeta and 13 Jbeta. Profiled with immunoSEQ multiplex PCR; TCRdb holds only in-frame clones, not every one. The sample includes roughly 200,000 clones, less than 85% seen only once; the top ten take around 0.63%. These data belong to a study of cytomegalovirus exposure and HLA in healthy donors. The J segment lost 6 bases and the V segment lost 6 bases, leaving 10 bases of the junction unmatched. Germline-derived CDR1 and CDR2 are ENHRY and SYGVKD. The length of the CDR3 is 14 residues.

Input material: PBMCs. The receptor comes from a man aged 18 to 30 in good health and CMV-seronegative. V usage is TRBV10-3 and J usage is TRBJ2-7, with 8 nucleotides matching TRBD1. The CDR3 loop reads CAIRTDRVGSEQYF. The CDR3 nucleotides read TGTGCCATCAGGACGGACAGGGTAGGATCCGAGCAGTACTTC.